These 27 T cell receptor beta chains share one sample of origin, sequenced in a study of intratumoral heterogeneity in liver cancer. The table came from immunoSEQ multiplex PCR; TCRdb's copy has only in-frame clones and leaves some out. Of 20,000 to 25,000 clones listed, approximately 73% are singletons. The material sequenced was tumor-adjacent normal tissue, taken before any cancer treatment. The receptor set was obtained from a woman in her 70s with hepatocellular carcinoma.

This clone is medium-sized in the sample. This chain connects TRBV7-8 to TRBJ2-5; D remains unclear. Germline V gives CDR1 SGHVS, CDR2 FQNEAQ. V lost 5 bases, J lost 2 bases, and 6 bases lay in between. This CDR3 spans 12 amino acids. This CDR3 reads CASSPDQETQYF. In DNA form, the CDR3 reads TGTGCCAGCAGCCCTGATCAAGAGACCCAGTACTTC. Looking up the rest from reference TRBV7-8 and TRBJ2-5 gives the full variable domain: GAGVSQSPRYKVAKRGQDVALRCDPISGHVSLFWYQQALGQGPEFLTYFQNEAQLDKSGLPSDRFFAERPEGSVSTLKIQRTQQEDSAVYLCASSPDQETQYFGPGTRLLVL.

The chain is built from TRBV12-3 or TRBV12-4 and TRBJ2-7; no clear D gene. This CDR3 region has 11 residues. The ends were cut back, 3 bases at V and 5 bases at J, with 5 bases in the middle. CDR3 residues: CASSLGNEQYF. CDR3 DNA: TGTGCCAGCAGTTTGGGAAACGAGCAGTACTTC.

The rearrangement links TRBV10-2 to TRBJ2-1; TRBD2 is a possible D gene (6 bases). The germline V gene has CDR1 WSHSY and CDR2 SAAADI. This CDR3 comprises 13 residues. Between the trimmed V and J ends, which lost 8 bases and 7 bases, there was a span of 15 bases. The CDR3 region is CASRGSGKNEQFF. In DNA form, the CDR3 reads TGCGCCAGCCGGGGTAGCGGAAAAAATGAGCAGTTCTTC.

CDR3 nucleotide sequence: TGTGCCAGCAGCTTGACTAGCGGATACAATGAGCAGTTCTTC. Protein product: CASSLTSGYNEQFF. The rearrangement joins TRBV7-9 to TRBJ2-1, with 9 positions matching TRBD2. This CDR3 is 14 amino acids long. V lost 3 bases, J lost 4 bases, and 1 base stayed unmatched. Germline CDR1 and CDR2: SEHNR and FQNEAQ (reference sequence).

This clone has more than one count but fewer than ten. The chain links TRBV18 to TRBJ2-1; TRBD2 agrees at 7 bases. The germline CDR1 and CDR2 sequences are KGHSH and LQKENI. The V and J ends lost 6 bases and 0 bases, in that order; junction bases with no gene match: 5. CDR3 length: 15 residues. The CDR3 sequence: CASSPSGGSYNEQFF. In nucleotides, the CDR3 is TGTGCCAGCTCGCCTAGCGGAGGCTCCTACAATGAGCAGTTCTTC.

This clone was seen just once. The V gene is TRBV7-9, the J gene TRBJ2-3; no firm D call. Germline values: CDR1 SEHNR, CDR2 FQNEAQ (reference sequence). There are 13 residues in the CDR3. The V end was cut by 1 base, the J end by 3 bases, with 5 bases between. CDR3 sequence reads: CASSLGGTDTQYF. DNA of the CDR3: TGTGCCAGCAGCTTAGGCGGAACAGATACGCAGTATTTT.

CDR3 nucleotide sequence: TGCAGCGTTGAGAGGGACAGGGGGCGTTCAGAGACCCAGTACTTC. Residues: CSVERDRGRSETQYF. The J gene is TRBJ2-5, the V gene TRBV29-1, with 12 bases matching TRBD1. The germline gives CDR1 SQVTM, CDR2 ANQGSEA. V trimming: 3 bases; J trimming: 4 bases; junction bases outside the gene matches: 6. The CDR3 contains 15 residues. Full variable domain (remainder filled in from reference TRBV29-1 and TRBJ2-5): SAVISQKPSRDICQRGTSLTIQCQVDSQVTMMFWYRQQPGQSLTLIATANQGSEATYESGFVIDKFPISRPNLTFSTLTVSNMSPEDSSIYLCSVERDRGRSETQYFGPGTRLLVL.

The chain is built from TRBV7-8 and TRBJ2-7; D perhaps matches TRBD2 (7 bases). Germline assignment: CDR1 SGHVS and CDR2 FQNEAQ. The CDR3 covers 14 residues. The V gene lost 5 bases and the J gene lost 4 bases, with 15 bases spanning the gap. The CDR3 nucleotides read TGTGCCAGCAGCAAGGGGGGGGCGCAGTACGAGCAGTACTTC. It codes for CASSKGGAQYEQYF. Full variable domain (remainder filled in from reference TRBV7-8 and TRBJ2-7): GAGVSQSPRYKVAKRGQDVALRCDPISGHVSLFWYQQALGQGPEFLTYFQNEAQLDKSGLPSDRFFAERPEGSVSTLKIQRTQQEDSAVYLCASSKGGAQYEQYFGPGTRLTVT.

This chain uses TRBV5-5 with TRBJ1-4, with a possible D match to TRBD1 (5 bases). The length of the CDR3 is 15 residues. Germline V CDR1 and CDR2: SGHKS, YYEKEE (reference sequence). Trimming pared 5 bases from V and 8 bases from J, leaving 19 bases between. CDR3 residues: CASSPVWGREEKLFF. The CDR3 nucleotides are TGTGCCAGCAGTCCAGTATGGGGACGGGAAGAAAAACTGTTTTTT.

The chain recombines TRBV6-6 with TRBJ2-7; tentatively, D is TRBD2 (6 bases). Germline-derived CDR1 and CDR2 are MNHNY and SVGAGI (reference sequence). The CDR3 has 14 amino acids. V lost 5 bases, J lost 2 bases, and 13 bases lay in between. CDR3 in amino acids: CASSRASGAYEQYF. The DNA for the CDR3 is TGTGCCAGCAGTCGGGCTTCGGGGGCCTACGAGCAGTACTTC.

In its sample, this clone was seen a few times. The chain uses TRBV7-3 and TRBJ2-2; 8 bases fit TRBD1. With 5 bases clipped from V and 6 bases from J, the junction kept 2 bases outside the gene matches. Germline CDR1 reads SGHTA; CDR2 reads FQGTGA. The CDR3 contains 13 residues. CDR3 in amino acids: CASSPQGAGELFF. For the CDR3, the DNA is TGTGCCAGCAGCCCACAGGGGGCCGGGGAGCTGTTTTTT.

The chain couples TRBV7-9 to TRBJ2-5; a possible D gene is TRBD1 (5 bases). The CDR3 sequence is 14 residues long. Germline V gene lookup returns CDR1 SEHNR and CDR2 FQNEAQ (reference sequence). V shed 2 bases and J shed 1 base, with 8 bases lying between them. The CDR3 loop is CASSLSTGQETQYF. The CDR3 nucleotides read TGTGCCAGCAGCTTAAGTACAGGCCAAGAGACCCAGTACTTC.

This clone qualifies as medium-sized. The CDR3 is CASNQGAKYEQYF. The DNA for the CDR3 is TGTGCCAGCAACCAGGGGGCAAAGTACGAGCAGTACTTC. This chain connects TRBV28 to TRBJ2-7, with 8 bases fitting TRBD1. The germline gives CDR1 MDHEN, CDR2 SYDVKM. This CDR3 has 13 amino acids. Germline trimming cut 7 bases from V and 4 bases from J; bases unmatched to any gene: 6.

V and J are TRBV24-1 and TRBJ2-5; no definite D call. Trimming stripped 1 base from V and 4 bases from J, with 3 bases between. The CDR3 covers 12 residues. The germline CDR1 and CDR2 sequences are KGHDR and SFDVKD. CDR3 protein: CATSDFGETQYF. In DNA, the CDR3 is TGTGCCACCAGTGATTTTGGAGAGACCCAGTACTTC.

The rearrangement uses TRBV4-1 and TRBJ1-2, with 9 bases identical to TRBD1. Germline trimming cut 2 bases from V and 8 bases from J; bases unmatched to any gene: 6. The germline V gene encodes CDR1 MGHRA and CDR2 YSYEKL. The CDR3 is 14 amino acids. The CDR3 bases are TGCGCCAGCAGCCAATTGACAGGGGGAGGGGGCTACACCTTC. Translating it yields CASSQLTGGGGYTF.

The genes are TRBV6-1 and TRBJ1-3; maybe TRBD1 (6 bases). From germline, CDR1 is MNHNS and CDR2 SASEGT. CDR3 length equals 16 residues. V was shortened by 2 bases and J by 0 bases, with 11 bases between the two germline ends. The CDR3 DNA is TGTGCCAGCAGTGAACTGACAGGTATCTCTGGAAACACCATATATTTT. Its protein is CASSELTGISGNTIYF.

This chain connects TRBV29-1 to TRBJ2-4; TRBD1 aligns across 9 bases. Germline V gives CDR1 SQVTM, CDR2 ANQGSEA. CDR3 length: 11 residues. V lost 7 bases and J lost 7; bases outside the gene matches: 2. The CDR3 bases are TGCAGCGCGGGACAGGGCAACATTCAGTACTTC. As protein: CSAGQGNIQYF.

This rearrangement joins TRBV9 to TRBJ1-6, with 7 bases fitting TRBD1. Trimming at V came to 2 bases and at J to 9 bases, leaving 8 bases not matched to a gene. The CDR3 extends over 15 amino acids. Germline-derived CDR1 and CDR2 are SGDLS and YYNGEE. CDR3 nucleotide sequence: TGTGCCAGCAGCGTGAACGAGGGGGCGCGTTCACCCCTCCACTTT. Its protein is CASSVNEGARSPLHF.

CDR3 loop: CASSLGLSNSPLHF. CDR3 in DNA: TGTGCCAGCAGTTTGGGACTCTCTAATTCACCCCTCCACTTT. The J gene is TRBJ1-6, the V gene TRBV28; maybe TRBD1 (5 bases). V was shortened by 3 bases and J by 6 bases, with 9 bases between the two germline ends. Germline V lookup: CDR1 MDHEN, CDR2 SYDVKM. This CDR3 has 14 amino acids.

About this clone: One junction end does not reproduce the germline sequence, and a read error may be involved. CDR3 nucleotides: TGTGCCAGCAGTCATCCGGGACAGCCACCGGACTTT. Amino acids: CASSHPGQPPDF. V usage is TRBV28 and J usage is TRBJ1-6, with 7 positions matching TRBD1. The CDR3 sequence is 12 residues long. Germline V CDR1 and CDR2: MDHEN, SYDVKM.

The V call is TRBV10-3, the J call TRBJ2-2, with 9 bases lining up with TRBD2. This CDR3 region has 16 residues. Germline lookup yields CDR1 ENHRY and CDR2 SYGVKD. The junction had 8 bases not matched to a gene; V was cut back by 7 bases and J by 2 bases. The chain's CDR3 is CAINPGLARNTGELFF. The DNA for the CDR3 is TGTGCCATCAACCCTGGACTAGCGAGAAACACCGGGGAGCTGTTTTTT.

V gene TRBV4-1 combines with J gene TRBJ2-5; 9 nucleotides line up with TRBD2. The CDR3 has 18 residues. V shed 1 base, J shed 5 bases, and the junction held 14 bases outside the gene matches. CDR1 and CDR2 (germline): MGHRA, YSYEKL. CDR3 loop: CASSQVLAGSTGGETQYF. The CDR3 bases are TGCGCCAGCAGCCAAGTGCTAGCGGGAAGTACCGGGGGGGAGACCCAGTACTTC.

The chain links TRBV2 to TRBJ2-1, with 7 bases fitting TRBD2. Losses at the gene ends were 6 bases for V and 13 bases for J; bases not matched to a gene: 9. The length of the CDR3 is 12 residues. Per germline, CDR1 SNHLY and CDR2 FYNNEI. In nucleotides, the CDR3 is TGTGCCAGCAGATGGGGGGGAACCGTTCAGTTCTTC. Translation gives CASRWGGTVQFF. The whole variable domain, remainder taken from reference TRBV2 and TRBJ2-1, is EPEVTQTPSHQVTQMGQEVILRCVPISNHLYFYWYRQILGQKVEFLVSFYNNEISEKSEIFDDQFSVERPDGSNFTLKIRSTKLEDSAMYFCASRWGGTVQFFGPGTRLTVL.

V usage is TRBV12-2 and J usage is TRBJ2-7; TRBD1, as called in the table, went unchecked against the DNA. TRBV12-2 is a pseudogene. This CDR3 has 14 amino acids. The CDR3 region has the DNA TGTGCAAGTCGCCGGGACAGGGGGCCAGACGAGCAGTACTTC. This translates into CASRRDRGPDEQYF.

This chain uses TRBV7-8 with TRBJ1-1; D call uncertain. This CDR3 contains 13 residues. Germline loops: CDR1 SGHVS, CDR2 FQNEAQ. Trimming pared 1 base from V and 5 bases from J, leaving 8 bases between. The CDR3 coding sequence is TGTGCCAGCAGCTTAGGGGGAACGACTGAAGCTTTCTTT. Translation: CASSLGGTTEAFF.

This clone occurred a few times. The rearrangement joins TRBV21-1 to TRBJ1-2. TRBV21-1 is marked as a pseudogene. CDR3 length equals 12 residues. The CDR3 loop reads CASKGGGDGYTF. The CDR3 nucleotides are TGTGCCAGCAAGGGGGGAGGGGATGGCTACACCTTC.

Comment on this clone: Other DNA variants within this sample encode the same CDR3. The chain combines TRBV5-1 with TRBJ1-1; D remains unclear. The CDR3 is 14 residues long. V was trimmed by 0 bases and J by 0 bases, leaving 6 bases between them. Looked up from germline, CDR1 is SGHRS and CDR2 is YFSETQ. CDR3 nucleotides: TGCGCCAGCAGCTTGGGGACGGTGAACACTGAAGCTTTCTTT. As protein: CASSLGTVNTEAFF.